Following are 15 T cell receptor beta chains from one sample sequenced in a study of T-cell memory formation after mild COVID-19. TCRdb fed the 5' RACE reads into MiXCR, producing one record per CDR3 protein. The sample holds some 7,400 distinct CDR3 sequences, roughly a third seen once. The source material was PBMCs or a T cell subset sorted from them (not recorded which). All receptors come from an adult woman who had mild COVID-19 (a few samples of this study predate the infection). Cell type and time point are not known.

In this sample, this clonotype is medium-sized. The J gene is TRBJ2-1, the V gene TRBV7-9; TRBD1 is a possible D gene (6 bases). Per the germline V gene, CDR1 is SEHNR and CDR2 is FQNEAQ (reference sequence). The V end lost 5 bases, the J end lost 5 bases, and 13 bases lay between the germline ends. There are 14 residues in the CDR3. In DNA form, the CDR3 reads TGTGCCAGCAGCCTACCAGGGGCAGACAATGAGCAGTTCTTC. Translating it yields CASSLPGADNEQFF. The full variable domain, completed using reference TRBV7-9 and TRBJ2-1, is DTGVSQNPRHKITKRGQNVTFRCDPISEHNRLYWYRQTLGQGPEFLTYFQNEAQLEKSRLLSDRFSAERPKGSFSTLEIQRTEQGDSAMYLCASSLPGADNEQFFGPGTRLTVL.

V usage is TRBV5-1 and J usage is TRBJ1-5, with D perhaps TRBD1 (5 bases). Trimming cost V 0 bases and J 2 bases, with 9 bases left between them. CDR1 is SGHRS and CDR2 is YFSETQ in the germline V gene. The length of the CDR3 is 15 residues. The CDR3 nucleotides read TGCGCCAGCAGCTTGGACGGGGGTGGCAATCAGCCCCAGCATTTT. Its protein product is CASSLDGGGNQPQHF. Using reference TRBV5-1 and TRBJ1-5 for the parts outside the CDR3, the full variable domain is KAGVTQTPRYLIKTRGQQVTLSCSPISGHRSVSWYQQTPGQGLQFLFEYFSETQRNKGNFPGRFSGRQFSNSRSEMNVSTLELGDSALYLCASSLDGGGNQPQHFGDGTRLSIL.

This clonotype is medium-sized (0.01 to 0.1%) in the sample. The CDR3 sequence: CASSPSSTDTQYF. Written as DNA, the CDR3 is TGTGCCAGCTCACCATCGAGCACAGATACGCAGTATTTT. The chain joins TRBV18 to TRBJ2-3, with D unclear. The CDR3 loop spans 13 amino acids. Germline V gives CDR1 KGHSH, CDR2 LQKENI. V was trimmed by 2 bases and J by 0 bases, leaving 3 bases between them.

The table lists this clonotype with many counts. The rearrangement uses TRBV5-4 and TRBJ1-1; D remains ambiguous. Trimming pared 0 bases from V and 4 bases from J, leaving 7 bases between. This CDR3 has 13 residues. Germline assignment: CDR1 SGHNT and CDR2 YYREEE (reference sequence). The DNA of the CDR3 is TGTGCCAGCAGCTTGGCCGGCCTCACTGAAGCTTTCTTT. It specifies CASSLAGLTEAFF.

This clonotype is labeled medium-sized (0.01 to 0.1%). V usage is TRBV9 and J usage is TRBJ2-3, with a tentative D call TRBD1 (5 bases). The CDR3 runs to 13 residues. The germline V gene has CDR1 SGDLS and CDR2 YYNGEE. The V end was cut by 2 bases, the J end by 5 bases, with 9 bases between. In nucleotides, the CDR3 is TGTGCCAGCAGCGTCAGGGTTCAAGATACGCAGTATTTT. Translating it yields CASSVRVQDTQYF.

Sample share makes this clonotype medium-sized. The chain recombines TRBV7-9 with TRBJ2-3; 8 bases match TRBD2. With 4 bases clipped from V and 1 base from J, the junction kept 7 bases outside the gene matches. CDR1 and CDR2 (germline): SEHNR, FQNEAQ (reference sequence). The CDR3 is 16 residues long. The DNA for the CDR3 is TGTGCCAGCAGCTCAGCCCAGACTAGCGGCACAGATACGCAGTATTTT. Encoded protein: CASSSAQTSGTDTQYF.

The chain has TRBV12-3 or TRBV12-4 and TRBJ2-3, with 10 bases identical to TRBD2. The V and J ends lost 5 bases and 5 bases, in that order; junction bases with no gene match: 7. The CDR3 loop spans 15 amino acids. CDR3 sequence reads: CASSTAGGKGDTQYF. In nucleotides, the CDR3 is TGTGCCAGCAGTACAGCGGGAGGGAAGGGAGATACGCAGTATTTT.

The chain couples TRBV30 to TRBJ2-1; D may be TRBD1 (5 bases). From germline, CDR1 is GTSNPN and CDR2 SVGIG (reference sequence). V was trimmed by 1 base and J by 5 bases, leaving 6 bases between them. The CDR3 contains 12 residues. The chain's CDR3 is CAWSGQNNEQFF. DNA for the CDR3: TGTGCCTGGAGTGGACAGAACAATGAGCAGTTCTTC.

In its sample, this clonotype was seen many times. The rearrangement uses TRBV7-6 and TRBJ2-7, with D tentatively TRBD2 (6 bases). CDR1 SGHVS and CDR2 FNYEAQ come from the germline V gene. There are 12 residues in the CDR3. V dropped 4 bases and J dropped 7 bases, with 11 bases sitting between them. CDR3 DNA sequence: TGTGCCAGCAGCTCCTCCGGGGGTGAGCAGTACTTC. Translating it yields CASSSSGGEQYF.

This clonotype was found many times. This rearrangement joins TRBV11-3 to TRBJ2-2; no reliable D call. Germline CDR1 reads SGHNT; CDR2 reads YENEEA. This CDR3 is 19 amino acids long. V gave up 4 bases and J gave up 1 base, with 22 bases separating them. In nucleotides, the CDR3 is TGTGCCAGCAGCTCTGGAGTCATTGACGGCGGTCAGAACACCGGGGAGCTGTTTTTT. This sequence encodes CASSSGVIDGGQNTGELFF.

There are many counts of this clonotype. This chain links TRBV19 with TRBJ1-2, with D maybe TRBD1 (5 bases). The V and J ends lost 7 bases and 1 base respectively, with 19 bases between them. Germline V CDR1 and CDR2: LNHDA, SQIVND (reference sequence). The CDR3 consists of 16 residues. The CDR3 region is CASNPLGLTGNYGYTF. The CDR3 nucleotides are TGTGCCAGTAATCCGTTGGGGCTGACTGGTAACTATGGCTACACCTTC.

The chain links TRBV5-1 to TRBJ2-3; D may be TRBD1 (5 bases). CDR3 length equals 14 residues. Trimming took 6 bases from V and 5 from J, leaving 16 bases between them. From germline, CDR1 is SGHRS and CDR2 YFSETQ. CDR3 region: CASKGWASEDTQYF. In DNA form, the CDR3 reads TGCGCCAGCAAGGGGTGGGCTAGTGAAGATACGCAGTATTTT. The entire variable domain, with the rest obtained from reference TRBV5-1 and TRBJ2-3, is as follows: KAGVTQTPRYLIKTRGQQVTLSCSPISGHRSVSWYQQTPGQGLQFLFEYFSETQRNKGNFPGRFSGRQFSNSRSEMNVSTLELGDSALYLCASKGWASEDTQYFGPGTRLTVL.

This clonotype is a singleton in its sample. This chain connects TRBV12-3 or TRBV12-4 to TRBJ2-3; D possibly matches TRBD1 or TRBD2 (6 bases each). V gave up 8 bases and J gave up 4 bases, with 13 bases separating them. CDR3 length equals 13 residues. CDR3 nucleotides: TGTGCCAGCGGGGGGACACTGCCAGATACGCAGTATTTT. Translated, it gives CASGGTLPDTQYF.

This clonotype was counted at least ten times. J is TRBJ2-7 and V is TRBV5-6, with 8 bases aligning to TRBD1. Unmatched junction bases numbered 7, after V lost 2 bases and J lost 3 bases. Germline lookup yields CDR1 SGHDT and CDR2 YYEEEE. This CDR3 spans 15 amino acids. CDR3 loop: CASSLRDRKHYEQYF. The CDR3 DNA reads TGTGCCAGCAGCTTAAGGGACAGGAAACACTACGAGCAGTACTTC. The entire variable domain, with the rest obtained from reference TRBV5-6 and TRBJ2-7, is as follows: DAGVTQSPTHLIKTRGQQVTLRCSPKSGHDTVSWYQQALGQGPQFIFQYYEEEERQRGNFPDRFSGHQFPNYSSELNVNALLLGDSALYLCASSLRDRKHYEQYFGPGTRLTVT.

This clonotype was picked up many times. V gene TRBV27 combines with J gene TRBJ1-2; unclear D gene. The germline V gene encodes CDR1 MNHEY and CDR2 SMNVEV (reference sequence). This CDR3 region has 13 residues. Trimming left V 11 bases short and J 0 bases short, with 13 bases between. CDR3 residues: CAPPGSSNYGYTF. The CDR3 DNA reads as TGTGCCCCTCCGGGCAGCTCTAACTATGGCTACACCTTC.